The clone carrying this TCR beta chain was seen ten or more times. Its antigen is unknown. These data come from a study of T cell repertoires in cytomegalovirus infection. Study details: Indications came from public TCR beta signatures; they pointed to CMV infection and to a matching HLA type.

Findings of the study overall: Ex vivo, HLA-C-restricted CMV-specific TCR beta clonotypes prevailed over the rest of the response. CMV carriers having the relevant HLA were flagged by cumulative public TCR beta family frequency.

The CDR3 is 12 residues long. Trimming took off 4 bases at V and 4 bases at J, with 7 bases between the two ends. TCRdb itself ran the reads through MiXCR, one entry per CDR3 protein. In the table there are nearly 650,000 distinct CDR3 sequences, 24% of which are singletons. The sample comprised CD8+ T cells from PBMCs. The clonotype originates from a human donor in good health (CMV status not recorded). Some clones in this sample may be carry-over from other donors' samples. V usage is TRBV12-3 or TRBV12-4 and J usage is TRBJ1-1, with unresolved D. The CDR3 sequence is CASSSPGTEAFF. The CDR3 bases are TGTGCCAGCAGTTCGCCAGGCACTGAAGCTTTCTTT.